This T cell receptor (beta chain) came from a study of OX40 agonist ivuxolimab in advanced cancers. Study overall: A mean age of 60 years, range roughly 23 to 85, was recorded, and under 85% were male. Allowance was made for prior anti-PD-1, anti-PD-L1 or anti-CTLA-4 therapy, and approximately 41% had some.

Worth noting for this clone: Its matching antigen is unknown.

Sequencing was performed with immunoSEQ multiplex PCR; in TCRdb, only in-frame clones are kept and a portion is missing. The sample comprises over 45,000 clones, roughly 77% of which are singletons, and 0.95% to 1.5% rests with the top ten. The CDR3 is 15 residues long. The ends lost 5 bases at V and 0 bases at J; junction bases unmatched: 5. Germline values: CDR1 SGHNT, CDR2 YENEEA. Study-wide points: Some patients without response likewise showed low normalized clonal expansion.

This specimen consisted of CD4+ or CD8+ T cells sorted from blood, obtained in a trial of the OX40 agonist ivuxolimab. The TCR originated in an adult with an advanced solid tumor such as melanoma, head and neck, liver or kidney cancer. The chain is built from TRBV11-3 and TRBJ2-7; TRBD1 agrees at 9 bases. This CDR3 is CASSPRTGVSYEQYF. The CDR3 DNA reads as TGTGCCAGCAGCCCGCGGACAGGGGTCTCCTACGAGCAGTACTTC.